Following are 25 T cell receptor beta chains from one sample sequenced in a study of T-cell memory formation after mild COVID-19. TCRdb re-called the 5' RACE reads through MiXCR, storing one row per CDR3 protein. The data hold approximately 300,000 distinct CDR3 sequences, with roughly 15% observed a single time. Material for sequencing was PBMCs or a T cell subset sorted from them (not recorded which). The origin of the receptors is a man younger than 30 who had mild COVID-19 (a few samples of this study predate the infection). Cell type and time point are not known.

This clonotype was detected a few times. V and J are TRBV12-3 or TRBV12-4 and TRBJ1-3; tentative D call: TRBD1 (5 bases). The CDR3 sequence is 17 residues long. The germline V and J ends were trimmed by 0 bases and 2 bases, with 14 bases remaining between them. The CDR3 region has the DNA TGTGCCAGCAGTTTAGCGCGTGTAGGGGCGGCTGGAAACACCATATATTTT. It is translated as CASSLARVGAAGNTIYF.

This clonotype has ten or more counts. The chain links TRBV4-2 to TRBJ2-2; D is perhaps TRBD1 (6 bases). Looked up from germline, CDR1 is LGHNA and CDR2 is YNFKEQ. With 0 bases removed from V and 4 bases from J, the gap between germline ends came to 15 bases. This CDR3 region has 17 residues. CDR3 sequence: CASSQDTLGAGTGELFF. The CDR3 bases are TGTGCCAGCAGCCAAGATACGCTGGGGGCGGGCACCGGGGAGCTGTTTTTT.

The chain employs TRBV7-9 and TRBJ2-7; D is unclear. Per germline, CDR1 SEHNR and CDR2 FQNEAQ (reference sequence). V was pared by 2 bases and J by 5 bases, with 7 bases between. This CDR3 is 12 amino acids long. CDR3 amino acids: CASSLNPNEQYF. In DNA form, the CDR3 reads TGTGCCAGCAGCTTAAACCCGAACGAGCAGTACTTC.

V and J are TRBV16 and TRBJ1-5; 9 bases are a match to TRBD1. CDR1 is KGHSY, CDR2 FQNENV, per germline. V lost 1 base, J lost 6 bases, and 4 bases stayed unmatched. The CDR3 spans 15 residues. CDR3 sequence: CASSQWDRVIQPQHF. The CDR3 region has the DNA TGTGCCAGCAGCCAATGGGACAGGGTGATTCAGCCCCAGCATTTT.

This clonotype was counted between two and nine times. V and J are TRBV5-6 and TRBJ1-5; D uncertain. The V gene lost 0 bases and the J gene lost 4 bases, with 11 bases spanning the gap. Germline assignment: CDR1 SGHDT and CDR2 YYEEEE. The CDR3 has 15 residues. The CDR3 DNA is TGTGCCAGCAGCTTGGGGTCCGTGTTGAATCAGCCCCAGCATTTT. This gives the protein CASSLGSVLNQPQHF.

This clonotype was counted a few times. The chain uses TRBV4-3 and TRBJ1-6; D gene ambiguous. The CDR3 extends over 16 amino acids. The germline CDR1 and CDR2 sequences are LGHNA and YSLEER. Trimming cost V 0 bases and J 4 bases, with 10 bases left between them. The DNA of the CDR3 is TGCGCCAGCAGCCAAGATTTTTACGGATATAATTCACCCCTCCACTTT. Translation: CASSQDFYGYNSPLHF.

The CDR3 DNA follows: TGTGCCAGCAGTTCCGGACAGGGAGGTAGCAATCAGCCCCAGCATTTT. Amino acids: CASSSGQGGSNQPQHF. The rearrangement uses TRBV6-5 and TRBJ1-5, with 8 nucleotides matching TRBD1. The length of the CDR3 is 16 residues. V shed 4 bases, J shed 0 bases, and the junction held 5 bases outside the gene matches. The germline CDR1 and CDR2 sequences are MNHEY and SVGAGI.

The CDR3 coding sequence is TGTGCCAGCAGCCCCACCACGGGGGGCGGGGTATACAATGAGCAGTTCTTC. Protein: CASSPTTGGGVYNEQFF. V and J are TRBV3-1 and TRBJ2-1, with D possibly TRBD2 on 7 matching bases. This CDR3 contains 17 residues. V lost 4 bases, J lost 4 bases, and 20 bases lay in between. Looked up from germline, CDR1 is LGHDT and CDR2 is YNNKEL (reference sequence).

The chain combines TRBV18 with TRBJ1-4; D not resolved. CDR3 length: 14 amino acids. V gave up 8 bases and J gave up 0 bases, with 10 bases separating them. The germline CDR1 and CDR2 sequences are KGHSH and LQKENI. This CDR3 is CASTRLATNEKLFF. As DNA, the CDR3 is TGTGCCAGCACGCGTCTGGCAACTAATGAAAAACTGTTTTTT.

This clonotype has a count of ten or more. CDR3 sequence: CASSPSSRGRETQYF. DNA for the CDR3: TGTGCCAGCAGTCCCAGCTCCAGGGGTAGGGAGACCCAGTACTTC. The V gene is TRBV27, the J gene TRBJ2-5, with TRBD1 as a possible D gene (6 bases). V dropped 5 bases and J dropped 5 bases, with 18 bases sitting between them. CDR3 length: 15 amino acids. Germline CDR1 and CDR2: MNHEY and SMNVEV (reference sequence).

The chain combines TRBV18 with TRBJ1-2, with D possibly matching TRBD1 (6 bases). Germline values: CDR1 KGHSH, CDR2 LQKENI. V gave up 3 bases and J gave up 3 bases, with 14 bases separating them. The CDR3 is made up of 15 amino acids. In DNA, the CDR3 is TGTGCCAGCTCACCCGTACAGGGCTTCGACTATGGCTACACCTTC. It codes for CASSPVQGFDYGYTF.

The CDR3 protein is CASSDLQGNYGYTF. CDR3 in DNA: TGTGCCAGTAGTGATTTACAGGGGAACTATGGCTACACCTTC. The rearrangement joins TRBV19 to TRBJ1-2; TRBD1 matches at 7 bases. Unmatched junction bases numbered 5, after V lost 5 bases and J lost 2 bases. CDR3 size: 14 residues. CDR1 is LNHDA and CDR2 is SQIVND in the germline V gene (reference sequence).

The chain uses TRBV12-3 or TRBV12-4 and TRBJ2-1; no clear D gene. V was cut by 7 bases and J by 3 bases, with 7 bases left in between. This CDR3 is 12 amino acids long. In DNA form, the CDR3 reads TGTGCCAGCACCGAGAACTACAATGAGCAGTTCTTC. It yields the protein CASTENYNEQFF.

Only a few counts were recorded for this clonotype. This chain uses TRBV6-5 with TRBJ2-3; 9 nucleotides align to TRBD1. The V segment lost 6 bases and the J segment 2 bases; nucleotides outside the gene matches: 3. The CDR3 spans 14 residues. Germline CDR1 is MNHEY and CDR2 is SVGAGI. The CDR3 DNA is TGTGCCAGCAGGGGACAGGGCCCCACAGATACGCAGTATTTT. Amino acids: CASRGQGPTDTQYF.

The rearrangement links TRBV5-4 to TRBJ2-5; possible D gene TRBD2, 6 bases. The CDR3 totals 14 residues. Germline-derived CDR1 and CDR2 are SGHNT and YYREEE (reference sequence). Trimming shortened V by 2 bases and J by 3 bases, and 11 bases separated the two germline ends. The CDR3 DNA sequence: TGTGCCAGCAGCTTCGGCGGGGCGGAAGAGACCCAGTACTTC. Translated, it gives CASSFGGAEETQYF.

In this sample, this clonotype turned up many times. The chain recombines TRBV7-9 with TRBJ1-5; D may be TRBD1 (6 bases). Between the trimmed V and J ends, which lost 5 bases and 4 bases, there was a span of 15 bases. The CDR3 is 15 amino acids. Germline V CDR1 and CDR2: SEHNR, FQNEAQ (reference sequence). The CDR3 coding sequence is TGTGCCAGCAGCCCGAGAGGAGGGGGTAATCAGCCCCAGCATTTT. Translating gives CASSPRGGGNQPQHF. Using reference TRBV7-9 and TRBJ1-5 for the parts outside the CDR3, the full variable domain is DTGVSQNPRHKITKRGQNVTFRCDPISEHNRLYWYRQTLGQGPEFLTYFQNEAQLEKSRLLSDRFSAERPKGSFSTLEIQRTEQGDSAMYLCASSPRGGGNQPQHFGDGTRLSIL.

There are a few counts of this clonotype. The CDR3 region is CASSYVGFFATRTEAFF. Written as DNA, the CDR3 is TGTGCCAGCAGTTACGTGGGGTTTTTCGCCACACGGACTGAAGCTTTCTTT. V is TRBV6-5 and J is TRBJ1-1; D is unresolved. CDR1 is MNHEY and CDR2 is SVGAGI in the germline V gene. This CDR3 has 17 amino acids. V gave up 2 bases and J gave up 5 bases, with 21 bases separating them.

This clonotype has at least ten counts. The V and J genes are TRBV29-1 and TRBJ1-5; 7 bases match TRBD1. V dropped 4 bases and J dropped 4; count of bases not matched to a gene: 4. CDR3 length equals 13 residues. The germline CDR1 and CDR2 sequences are SQVTM and ANQGSEA. The CDR3 DNA sequence: TGCAGCGTTGCCGGACAGGAAAATCAGCCCCAGCATTTT. This sequence encodes CSVAGQENQPQHF.

This clonotype has just a few counts. The V gene is TRBV6-1, the J gene TRBJ2-7; 7 nucleotides align to TRBD1. The CDR3 is made up of 13 amino acids. Germline assignment: CDR1 MNHNS and CDR2 SASEGT. V dropped 4 bases and J dropped 4; count of bases not matched to a gene: 4. CDR3 protein: CASSATGEYEQYV. CDR3 nucleotide sequence: TGTGCCAGCAGTGCTACAGGGGAATACGAGCAGTACGTC.

For the CDR3, the DNA is TGTGCCAGCAGTTACTCCGGGACAGTGGATGGCTACACCTTC. This encodes CASSYSGTVDGYTF. This rearrangement joins TRBV6-2 or TRBV6-3 to TRBJ1-2; the match to TRBD1 covers 7 bases. V lost 0 bases and J lost 6; bases outside the gene matches: 4. The CDR3 is 14 amino acids. From germline, CDR1 is MNHEY and CDR2 SVGEGT.

This clonotype came up a few times. The chain has TRBV6-2 or TRBV6-3 and TRBJ2-5, with 8 bases matching TRBD1. The CDR3 runs 20 residues. From germline, CDR1 is MNHEY and CDR2 SVGEGT. V dropped 2 bases and J dropped 5; count of bases not matched to a gene: 22. The DNA for the CDR3 is TGTGCCAGCAGTTACACGAACGCCGGGACAGGTAGCTTAGGCTGGGAGACCCAGTACTTC. It is translated as CASSYTNAGTGSLGWETQYF.

V gene TRBV7-9 combines with J gene TRBJ1-3; a possible D gene is TRBD1 (6 bases). Germline V gene sequence: CDR1 SEHNR, CDR2 FQNEAQ (reference sequence). This CDR3 comprises 17 residues. Trimming took 4 bases from V and 3 from J, leaving 19 bases between them. CDR3 DNA sequence: TGTGCCAGCAGCTCCCTACAGGGCGGGAGACATGGAAACACCATATATTTT. Translating it yields CASSSLQGGRHGNTIYF.

This chain links TRBV20-1 with TRBJ2-7; D remains unclear. CDR1 is DFQATT and CDR2 is SNEGSKA in the germline V gene (reference sequence). This CDR3 is built from 15 residues. V was trimmed by 5 bases and J by 1 base, leaving 18 bases between them. The CDR3, as DNA: TGCAGTGCTCAGCAACCGGGTGACGAGTCCTACGAGCAGTACTTC. This codes for CSAQQPGDESYEQYF.

The gene calls are TRBV11-2 and TRBJ1-2, with D possibly matching TRBD1 (5 bases). Trimming pared 3 bases from V and 4 bases from J, leaving 15 bases between. CDR1 is SGHAT and CDR2 is FQNNGV in the germline V gene. CDR3 length: 15 residues. CDR3: CASSLYPDSFYGYTF. The CDR3, as DNA: TGTGCCAGCAGCTTGTATCCAGACAGTTTCTATGGCTACACCTTC.

The CDR3 DNA is TGTGCCACCAGAGGCAGGGGATCAAAGGGGGGAGCTTTCTTT. Translated: CATRGRGSKGGAFF. The chain joins TRBV15 to TRBJ1-1; TRBD1 might be the D (6 bases). Germline V gene sequence: CDR1 LNHNV, CDR2 YYDKDF (reference sequence). V was shortened by 6 bases and J by 10 bases, with 21 bases between the two germline ends. The CDR3 runs to 14 residues. Full variable domain (remainder filled in from reference TRBV15 and TRBJ1-1): DAMVIQNPRYQVTQFGKPVTLSCSQTLNHNVMYWYQQKSSQAPKLLFHYYDKDFNNEADTPDNFQSRRPNTSFCFLDIRSPGLGDTAMYLCATRGRGSKGGAFFGQGTRLTVV.